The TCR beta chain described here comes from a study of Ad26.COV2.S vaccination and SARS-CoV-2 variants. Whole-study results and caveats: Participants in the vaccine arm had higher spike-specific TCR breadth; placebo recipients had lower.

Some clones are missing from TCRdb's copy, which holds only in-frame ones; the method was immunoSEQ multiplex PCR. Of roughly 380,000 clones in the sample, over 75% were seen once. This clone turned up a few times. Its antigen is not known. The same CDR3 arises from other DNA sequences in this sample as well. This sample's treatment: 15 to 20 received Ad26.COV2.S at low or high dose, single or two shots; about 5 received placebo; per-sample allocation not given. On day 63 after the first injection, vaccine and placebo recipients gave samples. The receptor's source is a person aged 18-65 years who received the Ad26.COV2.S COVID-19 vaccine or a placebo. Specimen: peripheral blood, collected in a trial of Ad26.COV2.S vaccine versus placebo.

The CDR3 nucleotides read TGCAGCGTTGGGACTAGCGGGGGATACGAGCAGTACTTC. Protein: CSVGTSGGYEQYF. The genes are TRBV29-1 and TRBJ2-7; TRBD2 matches 13 bases. The germline V gene has CDR1 SQVTM and CDR2 ANQGSEA. With 4 bases clipped from V and 4 bases from J, the junction kept 1 base outside the gene matches. The CDR3 spans 13 residues.